Below, 22 T cell receptor beta chains from the same sample are listed, as sequenced in a study of shared clonotypes between healthy human individuals. Using immunoSEQ multiplex PCR, the repertoire was profiled, and TCRdb retains in-frame clones only, with some absent. The sample has about 700,000 clones, around 92% seen once; the top ten hold about 24%. CD45RO-negative, CCR7-positively selected cells formed the naive CD8 fraction, excluding terminally differentiated effector memory CD45RA+ cells. The sequenced sample was naive CD8+ T cells sorted from blood. The receptors derive from a man in his thirties or forties in good health.

The chain uses TRBV6-5 and TRBJ2-3; TRBD1 agrees at 8 bases. The V and J ends lost 4 bases and 2 bases, in that order; junction bases with no gene match: 5. The CDR3 extends over 15 amino acids. The germline gives CDR1 MNHEY, CDR2 SVGAGI. CDR3 amino acids: CASSWDRTNTDTQYF. CDR3 DNA: TGTGCCAGCAGTTGGGACAGGACCAACACAGATACGCAGTATTTT.

In its sample, this clone was seen once. This chain joins TRBV28 and TRBJ1-1; D is unclear. Germline-derived CDR1 and CDR2 are MDHEN and SYDVKM. The V and J ends lost 6 bases and 1 base respectively, with 6 bases between them. The CDR3 runs 12 residues. CDR3 nucleotides: TGTGCCAGCAGAAAAGGGAACACTGAAGCTTTCTTT. As protein: CASRKGNTEAFF. The complete variable domain, with remaining parts taken from reference TRBV28 and TRBJ1-1, reads DVKVTQSSRYLVKRTGEKVFLECVQDMDHENMFWYRQDPGLGLRLIYFSYDVKMKEKGDIPEGYSVSREKKERFSLILESASTNQTSMYLCASRKGNTEAFFGQGTRLTVV.

The V and J genes are TRBV11-2 and TRBJ1-2; D uncertain. The germline V gene has CDR1 SGHAT and CDR2 FQNNGV. The CDR3 sequence is 17 residues long. The V and J ends lost 1 base and 3 bases respectively, with 18 bases between them. The CDR3 bases are TGTGCCAGCAGCTTAGTAGGCAGGACCTCCCGCGACTATGGCTACACCTTC. Translated: CASSLVGRTSRDYGYTF.

As for this clone: An end of the junction does not agree with germline; a read error may underlie this. The V and J genes are TRBV7-9 and TRBJ2-7, with a weak D call TRBD1 (5 bases). This CDR3 is 16 amino acids long. Germline values: CDR1 SEHNR, CDR2 FQNEAQ (reference sequence). CDR3 protein: CTSSPPWGLSSYEQYF. The CDR3 DNA reads as TGTACCAGCAGCCCCCCCTGGGGCTTAAGCTCCTACGAGCAGTACTTC. Based on the CDR3 plus reference TRBV7-9 and TRBJ2-7, the full variable domain is DTGVSQNPRHKITKRGQNVTFRCDPISEHNRLYWYRQTLGQGPEFLTYFQNEAQLEKSRLLSDRFSAERPKGSFSTLEIQRTEQGDSAMYLCTSSPPWGLSSYEQYFGPGTRLTVT.

The chain combines TRBV25-1 with TRBJ2-3; D not resolved. The CDR3 is made up of 13 amino acids. The V end lost 3 bases, the J end lost 4 bases, and 8 bases lay between the germline ends. CDR1 and CDR2 (germline): MGHDK, SYGVNS. The CDR3 region has the DNA TGTGCCAGCAGTGATAATTTTCCAGATACGCAGTATTTT. Translation gives CASSDNFPDTQYF.

This rearrangement joins TRBV25-1 to TRBJ1-3; unclear D gene. The CDR3 length is 11 residues. Looked up from germline, CDR1 is MGHDK and CDR2 is SYGVNS. V was shortened by 5 bases and J by 3 bases, with 2 bases between the two germline ends. CDR3 protein: CASSNGNTIYF. The CDR3 coding sequence is TGTGCCAGCAGTAATGGAAACACCATATATTTT.

This chain links TRBV4-3 with TRBJ2-4; possible D gene TRBD1, 8 bases. CDR3 length: 15 residues. Trimming took off 0 bases at V and 7 bases at J, with 13 bases between the two ends. Per germline, CDR1 LGHNA and CDR2 YSLEER. The CDR3: CASSQETGGGNIQYF. The CDR3 DNA follows: TGCGCCAGCAGCCAAGAAACAGGGGGGGGGAACATTCAGTACTTC.

V and J are TRBV19 and TRBJ2-7; possibly TRBD2 for D (5 bases). Germline CDR1 and CDR2: LNHDA and SQIVND (reference sequence). Trimming stripped 4 bases from V and 2 bases from J, with 15 bases between. The CDR3 has 15 residues. The CDR3 DNA follows: TGTGCCAGTAGTACCCTAGGCGGGCACACCTACGAGCAGTACTTC. It specifies CASSTLGGHTYEQYF.

The rearrangement uses TRBV29-1 and TRBJ2-7, with D perhaps matching TRBD1 (5 bases). Germline V gene lookup returns CDR1 SQVTM and CDR2 ANQGSEA. Trimming cost V 5 bases and J 7 bases, with 15 bases left between them. This CDR3 is built from 12 residues. CDR3 amino acids: CSVFLAGKEQYF. In nucleotides, the CDR3 is TGCAGCGTTTTCTTAGCAGGGAAGGAGCAGTACTTC.

The chain uses TRBV6-5 and TRBJ2-1; TRBD1 might be the D (7 bases). The CDR3 covers 14 residues. V lost 2 bases, J lost 5 bases, and 10 bases lay in between. Germline-derived CDR1 and CDR2 are MNHEY and SVGAGI. The CDR3 is CASSYAGGNNEQFF. CDR3 in DNA: TGTGCCAGCAGTTACGCAGGGGGGAACAATGAGCAGTTCTTC.

This clone has more than one count but fewer than ten. The chain links TRBV28 to TRBJ1-5; D call uncertain. Trimming shortened V by 6 bases and J by 3 bases, and 12 bases separated the two germline ends. Looked up from germline, CDR1 is MDHEN and CDR2 is SYDVKM. The CDR3 has 14 amino acids. CDR3 amino acids: CASRGGSYNQPQHF. The CDR3 DNA reads as TGTGCCAGCAGGGGAGGGTCATACAATCAGCCCCAGCATTTT.

The genes are TRBV19 and TRBJ2-6; 8 bases are shared with TRBD2. The CDR3 spans 15 residues. Losses at the gene ends were 6 bases for V and 2 bases for J; bases not matched to a gene: 3. In germline, CDR1 is LNHDA, CDR2 SQIVND (reference sequence). The CDR3 is CASSMTSAGANVLTF. CDR3 coding DNA: TGTGCCAGTAGCATGACTAGCGCTGGGGCCAACGTCCTGACTTTC. The entire variable domain, with the rest obtained from reference TRBV19 and TRBJ2-6, is as follows: DGGITQSPKYLFRKEGQNVTLSCEQNLNHDAMYWYRQDPGQGLRLIYYSQIVNDFQKGDIAEGYSVSREKKESFPLTVTSAQKNPTAFYLCASSMTSAGANVLTFGAGSRLTVL.

The CDR3 spells CASSPLLTGDFTGGYTF. Here the CDR3 DNA reads TGTGCCAGTAGTCCCCTTCTAACGGGGGATTTTACGGGAGGCTACACCTTC. The V and J genes are TRBV19 and TRBJ1-2, with D possibly TRBD1 on 5 matching bases. This CDR3 is built from 17 residues. The V end was cut by 5 bases, the J end by 8 bases, with 27 bases between. Germline V gene data show CDR1 as LNHDA and CDR2 as SQIVND (reference sequence).

The V gene is TRBV28, the J gene TRBJ1-2; D is unresolved. CDR3 length: 10 residues. With 5 bases removed from V and 8 bases from J, the gap between germline ends came to 6 bases. Germline loops: CDR1 MDHEN, CDR2 SYDVKM. DNA of the CDR3: TGTGCCAGCAGTGGCTACGGCTACACCTTC. It specifies CASSGYGYTF.

On this clone: In the same sample, other DNA sequences code for this CDR3. This chain connects TRBV4-1 to TRBJ2-2; 8 bases agree with TRBD1. Germline-derived CDR1 and CDR2 are MGHRA and YSYEKL. The CDR3 is made up of 16 amino acids. Trimming at V came to 6 bases and at J to 2 bases, leaving 8 bases not matched to a gene. The CDR3 sequence: CASSLRTGINTGELFF. Here the CDR3 DNA reads TGCGCCAGCAGTCTTCGGACAGGGATAAACACCGGGGAGCTGTTTTTT.

This sequence joins TRBV10-1 and TRBJ1-1; TRBD1 might be the D (5 bases). V was pared by 10 bases and J by 1 base, with 16 bases between. The CDR3 loop spans 14 amino acids. CDR1 is WNHNN, CDR2 SYGVQD, per germline (reference sequence). The CDR3: CATSSGRENTEAFF. The CDR3 region has the DNA TGCGCCACGTCTTCCGGCAGGGAGAACACTGAAGCTTTCTTT.

The chain links TRBV11-2 to TRBJ1-5, with a possible D match to TRBD1 (5 bases). CDR3 length: 13 amino acids. V lost 0 bases to trimming and J lost 11 bases, with 11 bases between them. Germline CDR1 and CDR2: SGHAT and FQNNGV. DNA of the CDR3: TGTGCCAGCAGCTTAGATGGGGGAAGGTCCCAGCATTTT. Translating it yields CASSLDGGRSQHF. Looking up the rest from reference TRBV11-2 and TRBJ1-5 gives the full variable domain: EAGVAQSPRYKIIEKRQSVAFWCNPISGHATLYWYQQILGQGPKLLIQFQNNGVVDDSQLPKDRFSAERLKGVDSTLKIQPAKLEDSAVYLCASSLDGGRSQHFGDGTRLSIL.

As to this clone: This sample includes further DNA sequences coding for the same CDR3. This rearrangement joins TRBV13 to TRBJ2-7, with D possibly being TRBD2 (6 bases). This CDR3 has 14 residues. With 0 bases removed from V and 1 base from J, the gap between germline ends came to 7 bases. CDR1 PRHDT and CDR2 FYEKMQ come from the germline V gene (reference sequence). The CDR3 DNA follows: TGTGCCAGCAGCTTAGGGCTAGCGTCCTACGAGCAGTACTTC. Translating gives CASSLGLASYEQYF.

The chain employs TRBV5-4 and TRBJ2-2; D might be TRBD2 (6 bases). V was pared by 0 bases and J by 7 bases, with 13 bases between. This CDR3 region has 15 residues. Germline V gene data show CDR1 as SGHNT and CDR2 as YYREEE (reference sequence). The CDR3 region has the DNA TGTGCCAGCAGCTTGGACGGGAGTTCAAACGGGGAGCTGTTTTTT. Translation: CASSLDGSSNGELFF.

The chain is built from TRBV6-4 and TRBJ1-2; D is possibly TRBD1 (6 bases). V dropped 2 bases and J dropped 8 bases, with 18 bases sitting between them. The CDR3 sequence is 15 residues long. Per germline, CDR1 MRHNA and CDR2 SNTAGT. CDR3 coding DNA: TGTGCCAGCAGTGACCAATCCGGCGGGGGGGCCGGCTACACCTTC. Amino acids: CASSDQSGGGAGYTF.

This clone was seen a few times. This sequence joins TRBV27 and TRBJ1-1; 9 positions match TRBD1. The CDR3 has 13 residues. V shed 5 bases and J 4 bases; nucleotides not matched to a gene: 2. The germline V gene has CDR1 MNHEY and CDR2 SMNVEV (reference sequence). CDR3 sequence: CASSVQGATEAFF. The CDR3, as DNA: TGTGCCAGCAGTGTACAGGGGGCCACTGAAGCTTTCTTT.

V usage is TRBV6-5 and J usage is TRBJ2-5, with D possibly being TRBD1 (6 bases). The CDR3 length is 12 residues. Per the germline V gene, CDR1 is MNHEY and CDR2 is SVGAGI. The V gene lost 2 bases and the J gene lost 5 bases, with 6 bases spanning the gap. DNA for the CDR3: TGTGCCAGCAGTTACAGGGGGGAGACCCAGTACTTC. It specifies CASSYRGETQYF.